This T cell receptor beta chain emerged from a study of T cell repertoires in cytomegalovirus infection. Study as a whole: It can be stated that public TCR beta signatures indicated CMV infection as well as a matching HLA type.

V lost 0 bases and J 2 bases, leaving 12 bases between the germline ends. CDR3 length equals 15 residues. Germline V lookup: CDR1 DFQATT, CDR2 SNEGSKA (reference sequence). About this clonotype itself: Its antigen is not known.

General study findings and limits: The ex vivo response showed dominance by HLA-C-restricted CMV-specific TCR beta clonotypes. The study identified carriers of CMV plus the relevant HLA from cumulative public TCR beta family frequency.

TCRdb re-called the reads through MiXCR, storing one row per CDR3 protein. Among about 500,000 distinct CDR3 sequences listed, more than 30% were seen once. Material: cultured PBMCs, obtained from culture after CMV antigen stimulation. The gene calls are TRBV20-1 and TRBJ2-3; maybe TRBD2 (6 bases). The receptor's source is a human donor in good health (CMV status not recorded). Some clones in this sample may be carry-over from other donors' samples. CDR3 in amino acids: CSAREVGLPTDTQYF. Written as DNA, the CDR3 is TGCAGTGCTAGAGAGGTGGGACTCCCCACAGATACGCAGTATTTT.